This TCR beta chain is from a study of control samples from healthy donors and cancer patients. The table came from immunoSEQ multiplex PCR; TCRdb's copy has only in-frame clones and leaves some out. The sample includes around 26,000 clones, more than 75% of them seen just once. V lost 10 bases to trimming and J lost 6 bases, with 27 bases between them. This CDR3 is built from 16 residues. CDR1 is MNHEY and CDR2 is SMNVEV in the germline V gene (reference sequence). The genes are TRBV27 and TRBJ1-2; no firm D call. The source is a man aged 55 to 70 with colorectal cancer. Sequenced material: PBMCs. CDR3 in DNA: TGTGCCACCGCGGTGATGACGGATACGGCTTTGAATGGCTACACCTTC. Protein product: CATAVMTDTALNGYTF.